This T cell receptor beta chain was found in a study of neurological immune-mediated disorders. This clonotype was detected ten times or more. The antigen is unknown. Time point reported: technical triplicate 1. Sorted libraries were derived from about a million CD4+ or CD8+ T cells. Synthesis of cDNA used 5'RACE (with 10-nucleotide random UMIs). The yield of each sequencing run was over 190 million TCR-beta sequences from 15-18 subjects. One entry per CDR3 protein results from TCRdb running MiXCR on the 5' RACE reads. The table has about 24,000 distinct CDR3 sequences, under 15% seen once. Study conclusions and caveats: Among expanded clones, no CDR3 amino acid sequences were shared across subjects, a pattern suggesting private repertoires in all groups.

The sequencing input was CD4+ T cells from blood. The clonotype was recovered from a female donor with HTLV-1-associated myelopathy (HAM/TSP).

The CDR3 loop reads CSASPQGGYGYTF. CDR3 nucleotide sequence: TGCAGTGCTAGCCCACAGGGAGGTTATGGCTACACCTTC. The chain has TRBV20-1 and TRBJ1-2; the D gene is possibly TRBD1 (6 bases). The CDR3 is 13 residues long. The V gene's germline CDR1 is DFQATT and CDR2 SNEGSKA (reference sequence). The germline V and J ends were trimmed by 3 bases and 5 bases, with 13 bases remaining between them.